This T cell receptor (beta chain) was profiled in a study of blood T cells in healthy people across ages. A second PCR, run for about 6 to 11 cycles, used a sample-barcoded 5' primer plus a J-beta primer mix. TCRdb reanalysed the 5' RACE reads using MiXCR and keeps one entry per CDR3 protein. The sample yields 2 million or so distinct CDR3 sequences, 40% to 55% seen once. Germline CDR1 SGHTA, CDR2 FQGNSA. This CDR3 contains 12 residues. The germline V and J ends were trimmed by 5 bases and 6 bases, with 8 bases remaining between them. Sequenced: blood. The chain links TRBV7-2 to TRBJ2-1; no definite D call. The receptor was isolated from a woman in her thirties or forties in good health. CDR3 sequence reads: CASSNYSNEQFF. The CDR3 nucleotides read TGTGCCAGCAGCAACTACAGCAATGAGCAGTTCTTC.